Below are 26 T cell receptor beta chains sequenced from a single sample in a study of early T cells in non-severe SARS-CoV-2 infection. TCRdb reprocessed the 5' RACE reads with MiXCR, giving one entry per CDR3 protein. Of 60,000 to 75,000 distinct CDR3 sequences in the sample, roughly 10% were seen once. The sequences come from whole blood, collected at baseline. The source of these receptors is an adult who was a healthcare worker with PCR-confirmed SARS-CoV-2 infection or an uninfected control (not recorded which).

This clonotype was seen repeatedly, ten times or more. The V gene is TRBV11-2, the J gene TRBJ1-2, with a tentative D call TRBD1 (6 bases). This CDR3 comprises 13 residues. Trimming stripped 5 bases from V and 10 bases from J, with 17 bases between. Germline V CDR1 and CDR2: SGHAT, FQNNGV. Here the CDR3 reads CASSGRGRSDYTF. The CDR3 coding sequence is TGTGCCAGCAGCGGTCGGGGGCGGAGTGACTACACCTTC.

The chain has TRBV7-8 and TRBJ2-1; D not certain. CDR3 length: 13 residues. V lost 1 base to trimming and J lost 5 bases, with 6 bases between them. Germline CDR1 and CDR2: SGHVS and FQNEAQ. The CDR3 sequence is CASSLEGHNEQFF. CDR3 DNA sequence: TGTGCCAGCAGCTTAGAAGGCCACAATGAGCAGTTCTTC.

The chain uses TRBV2 and TRBJ2-2; 7 bases are shared with TRBD1. The germline CDR1 and CDR2 sequences are SNHLY and FYNNEI. The CDR3 is made up of 15 amino acids. V shed 2 bases and J 4 bases; nucleotides not matched to a gene: 4. The CDR3 nucleotides read TGTGCCAGCAGTGAATACAGGGGTAGCACCGGGGAGCTGTTTTTT. Its protein is CASSEYRGSTGELFF.

This clonotype was detected ten times or more. V usage is TRBV12-3 or TRBV12-4 and J usage is TRBJ1-1; D might be TRBD1 (5 bases). This CDR3 contains 15 residues. Between the trimmed V and J ends, which lost 6 bases and 0 bases, there was a span of 14 bases. CDR3 bases: TGTGCCAGCAGCTATCCCGGGGGAATGAACACTGAAGCTTTCTTT. Protein product: CASSYPGGMNTEAFF.

This clonotype was observed a few times. The V gene is TRBV2, the J gene TRBJ2-5; 10 bases are a match to TRBD2. With V trimmed by 7 bases and J by 5 bases, 10 bases remained unmatched. Germline CDR1 SNHLY, CDR2 FYNNEI. The CDR3 runs to 15 residues. The CDR3 loop reads CASNFLAGVTETQYF. The CDR3 DNA reads TGTGCCAGCAACTTCCTAGCGGGAGTAACCGAGACCCAGTACTTC.

This clonotype showed up many times. The chain links TRBV12-3 or TRBV12-4 to TRBJ2-1; 8 nucleotides agree with TRBD2. The CDR3 has 12 amino acids. V shed 5 bases and J 15 bases; nucleotides not matched to a gene: 9. The CDR3 region has the DNA TGTGCCAGCAGTCCGGGGACTAGTAATCCGTTCTTC. This gives the protein CASSPGTSNPFF.

This clonotype was seen many times. This sequence joins TRBV12-3 or TRBV12-4 and TRBJ2-5, with 7 nucleotides matching TRBD1. CDR3 length: 15 residues. J lost 5 bases, V lost 5 bases, and 11 bases had no gene match. CDR3 coding DNA: TGTGCCAGCAGTCACAGGGGTCTAGGTGGCGAGACCCAGTACTTC. Protein: CASSHRGLGGETQYF.

The chain uses TRBV7-9 and TRBJ2-7; 7 bases agree with TRBD2. The germline gives CDR1 SEHNR, CDR2 FQNEAQ (reference sequence). CDR3 length: 16 amino acids. The V and J ends lost 7 bases and 3 bases, in that order; junction bases with no gene match: 15. CDR3 region: CASTEGWGAGLYEQYF. CDR3 nucleotides: TGTGCCAGCACGGAAGGATGGGGAGCGGGGCTCTACGAGCAGTACTTC.

This clonotype was found a few times. The chain recombines TRBV10-3 with TRBJ2-5; D is unclear. Between the trimmed V and J ends, which lost 7 bases and 0 bases, there was a span of 12 bases. Looked up from germline, CDR1 is ENHRY and CDR2 is SYGVKD. This CDR3 is built from 14 residues. The CDR3, as DNA: TGTGCCATCACCCCCGGTGGGAACCAAGAGACCCAGTACTTC. Protein product: CAITPGGNQETQYF.

The chain carries TRBV20-1 and TRBJ2-5; D is undetermined. Germline lookup yields CDR1 DFQATT and CDR2 SNEGSKA (reference sequence). V dropped 2 bases and J dropped 0 bases, with 10 bases sitting between them. CDR3 size: 14 residues. The CDR3 spells CSARKTPYQETQYF. CDR3 bases: TGCAGTGCTAGAAAGACACCATACCAAGAGACCCAGTACTTC.

The chain has TRBV18 and TRBJ2-7; D remains ambiguous. CDR3 length equals 15 residues. With 6 bases removed from V and 0 bases from J, the gap between germline ends came to 15 bases. Germline CDR1 and CDR2: KGHSH and LQKENI. Here the CDR3 DNA reads TGTGCCAGCTCGCCATCTCAGGCGGCCTCCTACGAGCAGTACTTC. Encoded protein: CASSPSQAASYEQYF.

The table lists this clonotype with a few counts. V gene TRBV29-1 combines with J gene TRBJ2-7; D gene ambiguous. The CDR3 runs 11 residues. V lost 3 bases and J lost 5, with 8 bases in between. Looked up from germline, CDR1 is SQVTM and CDR2 is ANQGSEA. CDR3 sequence (DNA): TGCAGCGTTGATCACAGCAACGAGCAGTACTTC. The encoded protein is CSVDHSNEQYF.

The rearrangement joins TRBV11-2 to TRBJ2-6, with D perhaps matching TRBD1 (6 bases). Germline CDR1 and CDR2: SGHAT and FQNNGV. There are 17 residues in the CDR3. The germline V and J ends were trimmed by 5 bases and 3 bases, with 17 bases remaining between them. CDR3 protein: CASSALTGTIGANVLTF. The CDR3 DNA reads TGTGCCAGCAGCGCATTAACCGGGACAATTGGGGCCAACGTCCTGACTTTC.

This clonotype was seen only a few times. V gene TRBV12-3 or TRBV12-4 combines with J gene TRBJ2-5, with 8 positions matching TRBD1. J gave up 1 base and V 5 bases, and 3 bases lay outside the gene matches. The CDR3 consists of 14 residues. The DNA of the CDR3 is TGTGCCAGCAGTACGGACAGGGCCCAAGAGACCCAGTACTTC. The encoded protein is CASSTDRAQETQYF.

This clonotype was counted many times. The J gene is TRBJ2-5, the V gene TRBV28; D call uncertain. The CDR3 is 14 residues long. Germline values: CDR1 MDHEN, CDR2 SYDVKM. V was pared by 1 base and J by 4 bases, with 10 bases between. DNA for the CDR3: TGTGCCAGCAGTTTATATGGGGAAACAGAGACCCAGTACTTC. This codes for CASSLYGETETQYF.

The J gene is TRBJ2-5, the V gene TRBV5-1; TRBD1 matches 8 bases. Germline CDR1 and CDR2: SGHRS and YFSETQ. The CDR3 contains 14 residues. The J segment lost 5 bases and the V segment lost 3 bases, leaving 6 bases of the junction unmatched. The DNA of the CDR3 is TGCGCCAGCAGCTATATGACAGGGGCGGAGACCCAGTACTTC. Its protein is CASSYMTGAETQYF.

The sample holds many counts of this clonotype. The V call is TRBV5-1, the J call TRBJ2-7; the match to TRBD1 covers 11 bases. This CDR3 contains 15 residues. Germline V gene lookup returns CDR1 SGHRS and CDR2 YFSETQ. V was pared by 5 bases and J by 4 bases, with 8 bases of the junction left unmatched. CDR3 DNA sequence: TGCGCCAGCAGTTTTGACGGGACAGGGGGGTACGAGCAGTACTTC. Protein sequence: CASSFDGTGGYEQYF.

This clonotype was observed at least ten times. The chain is built from TRBV12-3 or TRBV12-4 and TRBJ1-4; D not certain. Between the trimmed V and J ends, which lost 4 bases and 3 bases, there was a span of 9 bases. The CDR3 has 14 amino acids. Here the CDR3 DNA reads TGTGCCAGCAGTTGGAGTGGGGCTAATGAAAAACTGTTTTTT. It encodes CASSWSGANEKLFF.

A few counts support this clonotype. The J gene is TRBJ2-1, the V gene TRBV13; D call uncertain. Germline lookup yields CDR1 PRHDT and CDR2 FYEKMQ (reference sequence). Trimming removed 5 bases from V and 4 bases from J, with 15 bases in between. The CDR3 is 15 residues long. CDR3 sequence reads: CASSRGQQLYNEQFF. DNA for the CDR3: TGTGCCAGCAGCCGAGGCCAGCAGCTTTACAATGAGCAGTTCTTC.

The sample holds many counts of this clonotype. The chain uses TRBV28 and TRBJ1-5; D is possibly TRBD1 (6 bases). Germline CDR1 is MDHEN and CDR2 is SYDVKM. Trimming cost V 5 bases and J 5 bases, with 13 bases left between them. CDR3 size: 14 residues. Here the CDR3 DNA reads TGTGCCAGCAGTGTACAGGGATTCTATCAGCCCCAGCATTTT. It translates to CASSVQGFYQPQHF.

This clonotype was found many times. The chain links TRBV25-1 to TRBJ1-2; D is unclear. Trimming stripped 3 bases from V and 2 bases from J, with 10 bases between. The V gene's germline CDR1 is MGHDK and CDR2 SYGVNS. The CDR3 totals 14 residues. The CDR3 loop reads CASSDVLLNYGYTF. In nucleotides, the CDR3 is TGTGCCAGCAGTGACGTCCTACTAAACTATGGCTACACCTTC.

The chain combines TRBV27 with TRBJ2-7; D call uncertain. Trimming pared 0 bases from V and 5 bases from J, leaving 20 bases between. Looked up from germline, CDR1 is MNHEY and CDR2 is SMNVEV (reference sequence). The length of the CDR3 is 17 residues. The CDR3 here is CASSLSLSAVRPNEQYF. Written as DNA, the CDR3 is TGTGCCAGCAGTTTATCGTTGTCGGCGGTTAGGCCGAACGAGCAGTACTTC.

This chain uses TRBV6-2 or TRBV6-3 with TRBJ2-3; TRBD2 agrees at 10 bases. This CDR3 spans 15 amino acids. Germline V gene data show CDR1 as MNHEY and CDR2 as SVGEGT. The ends lost 2 bases at V and 2 bases at J; junction bases unmatched: 1. The CDR3 loop is CASSYGLADTDTQYF. The CDR3 nucleotides read TGTGCCAGCAGTTACGGACTAGCGGACACAGATACGCAGTATTTT.

The rearrangement links TRBV12-3 or TRBV12-4 to TRBJ1-5; no clear D gene. Trimming cost V 5 bases and J 3 bases, with 11 bases left between them. This CDR3 region has 14 residues. CDR3 sequence reads: CASSLWGDNQPQHF. CDR3 DNA: TGTGCCAGCAGTCTTTGGGGTGACAATCAGCCCCAGCATTTT.

This clonotype was seen repeatedly, ten times or more. The chain combines TRBV24-1 with TRBJ2-1; D is ambiguous. This CDR3 is 13 amino acids long. V gave up 6 bases and J gave up 6 bases, with 11 bases separating them. CDR1 is KGHDR and CDR2 is SFDVKD in the germline V gene. CDR3 sequence: CATSLPGRNEQFF. In DNA form, the CDR3 reads TGTGCCACCAGTTTGCCAGGACGCAATGAGCAGTTCTTC.

This clonotype is medium-sized in the sample. The chain combines TRBV14 with TRBJ1-5; D gene unclear. V dropped 2 bases and J dropped 4 bases, with 6 bases sitting between them. CDR3 length equals 13 residues. Germline CDR1 SGHDN, CDR2 FVKESK. CDR3 in amino acids: CASSQHPNQPQHF. The CDR3 region has the DNA TGTGCCAGCAGCCAACACCCAAATCAGCCCCAGCATTTT.